Listed below are T cell receptor beta chains from one sample, sequenced in a study of regulatory T cells in long-lasting Graves disease. In TCRdb, the multiplex PCR reads were re-called with MiXCR into one record per CDR3 protein. The sample contains roughly 500,000 distinct CDR3 sequences, more than 10% of which appear only once. The same data also went into a second study, on T cells in Graves' hyperthyroidism and ophthalmopathy.

The sample in question was peripheral blood mononuclear cells (PBMCs), obtained at new diagnosis, from a patient treated with antithyroid drugs. The receptors derive from a woman in her thirties with Graves disease. CDR3s include the opening cysteine and the closing phenylalanine or tryptophan. D genes are given only for firm matches. Clone size is not always given. Where it is, it says once, few, many or a class for expanded clones.

CDR3aa,CDR3nt,v_gene,abundance,j_gene,d_gene
CASSDRLPQNEQFF,TGTGCCAGCAGTGATCGACTACCCCAGAATGAGCAGTTCTTC,TRBV6-2/TRBV6-3,NA,TRBJ2-1,NA
CASSLTGDAYNEQFF,TGTGCCAGCAGCTTGACGGGGGATGCCTACAATGAGCAGTTCTTC,TRBV5-6,NA,TRBJ2-1,NA
CASSLRAGGYYEQYF,TGTGCCAGTAGCCTCCGGGCAGGGGGCTATTACGAGCAGTACTTC,TRBV19,NA,TRBJ2-7,TRBD1
CSAYDRGQKTQYF,TGCAGTGCCTACGACAGGGGGCAAAAGACCCAGTACTTC,TRBV20-1,many,TRBJ2-5,TRBD1
CASSILGTSTGNEQFF,TGTGCCAGTAGTATCCTAGGGACTAGTACCGGGAATGAGCAGTTCTTC,TRBV19,NA,TRBJ2-1,TRBD2
CASSLDREATNEQFF,TGTGCCAGCAGCTTAGATAGAGAGGCCACCAATGAGCAGTTCTTC,TRBV7-2,few,TRBJ2-1,NA
CASSTGQGEKLFF,TGTGCCAGCAGCACGGGACAGGGGGAAAAACTGTTTTTT,TRBV12-3/TRBV12-4,many,TRBJ1-4,TRBD1
CASRYGNEQFF,TGTGCCAGCCGCTACGGCAATGAGCAGTTCTTC,TRBV2,NA,TRBJ2-1,NA
CASAVSGSSFEQYF,TGTGCCAGTGCGGTTAGCGGGAGTTCCTTCGAGCAGTACTTC,TRBV19,NA,TRBJ2-7,TRBD2
CAWRSTSGTYEQYF,TGTGCCTGGAGATCGACTAGCGGGACCTACGAGCAGTACTTC,TRBV30,many,TRBJ2-7,TRBD2
CASSPLDSPQGGYTF,TGTGCCAGCTCACCGTTGGACTCCCCTCAGGGGGGCTACACCTTC,TRBV18,many,TRBJ1-2,NA
CASSLRLAGRTDTQYF,TGTGCCAGCAGCTTACGGCTAGCAGGACGCACAGATACGCAGTATTTT,TRBV28,many,TRBJ2-3,NA
CASSIVPNQPQHF,TGTGCCAGTAGTATCGTGCCTAATCAGCCCCAGCATTTT,TRBV19,many,TRBJ1-5,NA
CASSVTPGTVYGYTF,TGTGCCAGCAGCGTGACTCCCGGGACAGTCTATGGCTACACCTTC,TRBV9,few,TRBJ1-2,TRBD1
CSAAAPTGGGSPLHF,TGCAGTGCCGCGGCCCCAACAGGGGGTGGCTCACCCCTCCACTTT,TRBV20-1,few,TRBJ1-6,TRBD1
CASSVGPSTGTSGSSYEQYF,TGTGCCAGCAGCGTAGGCCCCAGTACCGGGACTAGCGGTTCATCCTACGAGCAGTACTTC,TRBV9,NA,TRBJ2-7,TRBD2
CASSYNGRGRETATGELFF,TGTGCCAGCAGTTACAACGGGCGCGGACGGGAGACCGCCACCGGGGAGCTGTTTTTT,TRBV6-5,many,TRBJ2-2,NA
CASSSRQGRFPEAFF,TGTGCCAGCAGTTCCCGACAGGGTAGGTTTCCTGAAGCTTTCTTT,TRBV6-2/TRBV6-3,many,TRBJ1-1,TRBD1
CSGGTAYEQYF,TGCAGCGGGGGGACAGCCTACGAGCAGTACTTC,TRBV29-1,few,TRBJ2-7,TRBD1
CASSPQDTGELFF,TGTGCCAGCAGCCCCCAAGACACCGGGGAGCTGTTTTTT,TRBV7-2,many,TRBJ2-2,NA
CASSPVTFGGGELFF,TGTGCCAGCAGTCCCGTCACGTTTGGCGGCGGGGAGCTGTTTTTT,TRBV12-3/TRBV12-4,many,TRBJ2-2,NA
CASSQGTGGTNEQFF,TGTGCCAGCAGCCAGGGGACAGGGGGAACCAATGAGCAGTTCTTC,TRBV11-3,many,TRBJ2-1,TRBD1
CASSLEGGAGETQYF,TGTGCCAGCAGCCTCGAGGGGGGGGCAGGGGAGACCCAGTACTTC,TRBV12-3/TRBV12-4,NA,TRBJ2-5,NA
CASSPLDSDYGYTF,TGTGCCAGCAGCCCCCTGGACAGTGACTATGGCTACACCTTC,TRBV6-1,few,TRBJ1-2,NA
CASSLIESAQYF,TGTGCCAGCAGCCTCATAGAGTCTGCGCAGTATTTT,TRBV3-1,few,TRBJ2-3,NA
CASSRQGAGGNTIYF,TGTGCCAGCAGTCGCCAGGGGGCAGGGGGAAACACCATATATTTT,TRBV28,many,TRBJ1-3,TRBD1
CASSLVLVEAQYF,TGTGCCAGCAGTTTAGTGTTGGTGGAGGCCCAGTACTTC,TRBV12-3/TRBV12-4,many,TRBJ2-5,NA
CASSLGGRNQETQYF,TGTGCCAGCAGCTTAGGTGGGAGGAATCAAGAGACCCAGTACTTC,TRBV11-3,many,TRBJ2-5,NA
CASSYHGQGEGTQYF,TGTGCCAGCAGTTACCATGGACAGGGGGAAGGGACCCAGTACTTC,TRBV6-5,many,TRBJ2-5,TRBD1
CSASRFGDTIYF,TGCAGTGCTAGCCGGTTTGGGGACACCATATATTTT,TRBV20-1,many,TRBJ1-3,NA
CATRSGNTIYF,TGTGCCACCAGATCTGGAAACACCATATATTTT,TRBV24-1,NA,TRBJ1-3,NA
CAWSKRLAGTDTQYF,TGTGCCTGGAGTAAAAGACTAGCGGGGACAGATACGCAGTATTTT,TRBV30,NA,TRBJ2-3,TRBD2
CASSPPGRGPYNEQFF,TGTGCCAGCAGCCCTCCAGGAAGGGGGCCCTACAATGAGCAGTTCTTC,TRBV9,many,TRBJ2-1,TRBD1
CASSDMADEKLFF,TGTGCCAGCAGTGATATGGCAGACGAAAAACTGTTTTTT,TRBV2,many,TRBJ1-4,NA
CASSPLAGGTYEQYF,TGTGCCAGCAGCCCACTAGCGGGAGGGACCTACGAGCAGTACTTC,TRBV7-8,many,TRBJ2-7,TRBD2
CASSRTGTSGTFTDTQYF,TGTGCCAGCAGTCGAACCGGGACTAGCGGGACCTTTACAGATACGCAGTATTTT,TRBV2,NA,TRBJ2-3,TRBD2
CASSWDRVGGYTF,TGTGCCAGCAGCTGGGACAGGGTTGGAGGCTACACCTTC,TRBV14,NA,TRBJ1-2,TRBD1
CATGKGPETQYF,TGTGCCACCGGGAAGGGTCCGGAGACCCAGTACTTC,TRBV15,many,TRBJ2-5,NA
CASSQVLAAGGANVLTF,TGCGCCAGCAGCCAAGTGCTGGCCGCGGGGGGGGCCAACGTCCTGACTTTC,TRBV4-1,few,TRBJ2-6,NA
CASTHTYDEQFF,TGTGCCAGCACTCACACGTACGATGAGCAGTTCTTC,TRBV7-8,NA,TRBJ2-1,NA
CASSLVPSGSFDEQFF,TGTGCCAGCAGCTTAGTCCCTAGCGGGAGTTTCGATGAGCAGTTCTTC,TRBV11-3,many,TRBJ2-1,TRBD2
CASSVTLGLAGEDTGELFF,TGTGCCAGCAGCGTAACCCTGGGACTAGCGGGAGAGGACACCGGGGAGCTGTTTTTT,TRBV9,NA,TRBJ2-2,TRBD2
CSARDRTKSSGNTIYF,TGCAGTGCTAGAGATCGGACGAAGAGCTCTGGAAACACCATATATTTT,TRBV20-1,many,TRBJ1-3,NA
CASSEIGGTYNEQFF,TGTGCCAGCAGCGAAATAGGGGGAACCTACAATGAGCAGTTCTTC,TRBV9,few,TRBJ2-1,NA
CASSLPGGTGELFF,TGTGCCAGCAGTCTCCCAGGAGGCACCGGGGAGCTGTTTTTT,TRBV5-6,many,TRBJ2-2,NA
CASSTGTARDEQFF,TGTGCCAGCAGCACGGGGACCGCCCGCGATGAGCAGTTCTTC,TRBV11-2,many,TRBJ2-1,NA
CASSRMRGATDEQYF,TGTGCCAGCAGCCGTATGAGGGGCGCGACGGACGAGCAGTACTTC,TRBV7-8,few,TRBJ2-7,NA
CASSIGTSRGDTQYF,TGCGCCAGCAGCATCGGGACATCAAGGGGAGATACGCAGTATTTT,TRBV5-1,many,TRBJ2-3,NA
CASSLKVRDYGSRTDTQYF,TGTGCCAGCAGCTTAAAGGTTCGGGACTACGGGAGTCGCACAGATACGCAGTATTTT,TRBV7-3,few,TRBJ2-3,TRBD2
CASSFPSDYKGVSAYEQYF,TGTGCCAGCAGCTTCCCGAGCGATTACAAAGGGGTTTCAGCCTACGAGCAGTACTTC,TRBV7-9,few,TRBJ2-7,NA
CASSLRRGVTETQYF,TGTGCCAGCAGCTTGAGGAGGGGGGTTACAGAGACCCAGTACTTC,TRBV11-2,many,TRBJ2-5,NA
CASSHRTVEGYTF,TGTGCCAGCAGCCACAGGACGGTGGAGGGCTACACCTTC,TRBV14,few,TRBJ1-2,NA
CAISEFGLAGGMFF,TGTGCCATCAGTGAGTTTGGACTAGCCGGAGGAATGTTTTTT,TRBV10-3,NA,TRBJ2-2,TRBD2
CASRRDSWDGNGKNTGELFF,TGCGCCAGCAGACGGGACTCCTGGGACGGAAACGGGAAGAACACCGGGGAGCTGTTTTTT,TRBV4-1,few,TRBJ2-2,NA
CASSFSGSSGYNEQFF,TGTGCCAGCAGTTTCTCCGGCTCTAGCGGATACAATGAGCAGTTCTTC,TRBV11-3,few,TRBJ2-1,TRBD2
CSAQRGSTSWEQYF,TGCAGCGCCCAAAGGGGCAGCACCTCGTGGGAGCAGTACTTC,TRBV29-1,many,TRBJ2-7,NA
CASSLGHRGSYGYTF,TGCGCCAGCAGCTTGGGGCACCGGGGCTCCTATGGCTACACCTTC,TRBV5-1,many,TRBJ1-2,NA